Reported below is one TCR beta chain. What it recognizes is unknown. The data belong to a study of tumor-infiltrating lymphocytes in primary liver carcinoma. General observations from the study: Tumor specimens were characterized by a significantly higher top-250-clone fraction than blood (p = 0.039). No comparison of CD4+ and CD8+ repertoires was made, since the samples were bulk unsorted. In tumor-adjacent and tumor-blood pairs, overlap was lower than in tumor region pairs.

cDNA specific to TCR beta was made from 500 ng of total RNA, with a constant-region primer employed for priming. Three nested multiplex PCR rounds, a slightly modified ARM-PCR, produced the libraries for TCR beta. Each of the first two PCR rounds ran approximately 9 cycles with TRBV1-TRBV30 forward and C-beta reverse primers. MiXCR was run by TCRdb on the multiplex PCR reads, yielding one entry per CDR3 protein. The sample has approximately 300,000 distinct CDR3 sequences, roughly two thirds seen once; the top ten hold roughly 8.6%. CDR1 is SGHNT, CDR2 YYREEE, per germline (reference sequence). V was pared by 5 bases and J by 7 bases, with 10 bases of the junction left unmatched. CDR3 length: 14 amino acids. Unsorted whole blood supplied the RNA, and germline DNA was extracted too.

The chain uses TRBV5-4 and TRBJ1-2; TRBD1 matches 8 bases. Sequencing input: peripheral blood. The TCR was taken from a man between 40 and 49 years old with primary liver carcinoma and hepatitis B virus infection. In DNA form, the CDR3 reads TGTGCCAGCAGTTTAGGACAGGGTGCTAGTGGCTACACCTTC. It codes for CASSLGQGASGYTF. The full variable domain, rest sourced from reference TRBV5-4 and TRBJ1-2, is ETGVTQSPTHLIKTRGQQVTLRCSSQSGHNTVSWYQQALGQGPQFIFQYYREEENGRGNFPPRFSGLQFPNYSSELNVNALELDDSALYLCASSLGQGASGYTFGSGTRLTVV.